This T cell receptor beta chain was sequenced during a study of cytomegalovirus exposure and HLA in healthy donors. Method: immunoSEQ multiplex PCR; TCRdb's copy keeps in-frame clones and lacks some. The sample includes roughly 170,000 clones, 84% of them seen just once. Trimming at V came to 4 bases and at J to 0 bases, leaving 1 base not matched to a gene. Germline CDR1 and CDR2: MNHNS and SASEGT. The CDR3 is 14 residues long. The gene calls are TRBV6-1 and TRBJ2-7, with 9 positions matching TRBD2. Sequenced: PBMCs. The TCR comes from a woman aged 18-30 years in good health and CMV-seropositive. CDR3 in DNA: TGTGCCAGCAGTGCGCGGGGGGGCTCCTACGAGCAGTACTTC. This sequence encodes CASSARGGSYEQYF.